Sequencing of this TCR beta chain was carried out in a study of T cell responses to AZD1222 COVID-19 vaccine. Study-wide points: In a largely white British group with more females than males, clonal diversity was possibly underestimated.

Here immunoSEQ multiplex PCR was the method, and the copy in TCRdb shows in-frame clones only, minus some. The top ten clones hold 8.1% of a sample with about 29,000 clones, roughly 93% of them seen once. This clone showed up just once. Its antigen is as yet unknown. The clonotype was recovered from an adult in good health. The sequencing used peripheral blood, collected on day 0 of AZD1222 vaccination.

Here the CDR3 DNA reads TGTGCCAGCAGCCAGACTGGAACCGAATACAATGAGCAGTTCTTC. This gives the protein CASSQTGTEYNEQFF. This chain connects TRBV7-2 to TRBJ2-1; no clear D gene. There are 15 residues in the CDR3. CDR1 is SGHTA, CDR2 FQGNSA, per germline. V was pared by 5 bases and J by 4 bases, with 15 bases between. Full variable domain (outside the CDR3, taken from reference TRBV7-2 and TRBJ2-1): GAGVSQSPSNKVTEKGKDVELRCDPISGHTALYWYRQSLGQGLEFLIYFQGNSAPDKSGLPSDRFSAERTGGSVSTLTIQRTQQEDSAVYLCASSQTGTEYNEQFFGPGTRLTVL.